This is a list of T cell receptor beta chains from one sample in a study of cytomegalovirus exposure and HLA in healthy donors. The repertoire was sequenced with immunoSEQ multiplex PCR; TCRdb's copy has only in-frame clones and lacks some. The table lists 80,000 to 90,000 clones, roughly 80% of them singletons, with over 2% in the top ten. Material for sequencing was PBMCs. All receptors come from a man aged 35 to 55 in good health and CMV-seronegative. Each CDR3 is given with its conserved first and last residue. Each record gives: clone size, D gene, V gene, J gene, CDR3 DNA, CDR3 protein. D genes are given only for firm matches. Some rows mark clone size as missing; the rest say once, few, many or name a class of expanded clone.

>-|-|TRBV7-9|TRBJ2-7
TGTGCCAGCAGCTTAGGGACAGCTCGATTCTACGAGCAGTACTTC
CASSLGTARFYEQYF
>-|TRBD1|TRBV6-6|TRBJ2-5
TGTGCCAGCATTAGGACAGGGTTGGGAGGAGAGACCCAGTACTTC
CASIRTGLGGETQYF
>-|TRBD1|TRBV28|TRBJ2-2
TGTGCCAGCAGTTTTAGGGGACAGGGGGTTCCCGGGGAGCTGTTTTTT
CASSFRGQGVPGELFF
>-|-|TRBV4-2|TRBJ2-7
TGTGCCAGCAGCCAAGATGCAGCGGAGGGGTACGAGCAGTACTTC
CASSQDAAEGYEQYF
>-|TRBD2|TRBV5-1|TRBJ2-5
TGCGCCAGCAGGATCCTAGCGGGAGCCGGCGAGACCCAGTACTTC
CASRILAGAGETQYF
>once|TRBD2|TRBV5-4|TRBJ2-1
TGTGCCAGCAGCTTGGGAGGACTAGCTTCCTACAATGAGCAGTTCTTC
CASSLGGLASYNEQFF
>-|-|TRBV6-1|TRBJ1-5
TGTGCCAGCAGGACCGGGGTTAGCAATCAGCCCCAGCATTTT
CASRTGVSNQPQHF
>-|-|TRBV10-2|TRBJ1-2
TGCGCCAGCAGTGAAGGGGGTTCGAACGGCTACACCTTC
CASSEGGSNGYTF
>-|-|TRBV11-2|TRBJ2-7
TGTGCCAGCAGCTCGACAGGTTACGAGCAGTACTTC
CASSSTGYEQYF
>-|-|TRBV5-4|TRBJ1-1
TGTGCCAGCAGCCCGAAACAGGGAGTGAACACTGAAGCTTTCTTT
CASSPKQGVNTEAFF
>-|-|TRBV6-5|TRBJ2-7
TGTGCCAGCAGTTCGGGGGAGCAGTACTTC
CASSSGEQYF
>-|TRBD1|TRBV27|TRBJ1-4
TGTGCCAGCAGATCGATTGGGACAGGGGGTGAAAAACTGTTTTTT
CASRSIGTGGEKLFF
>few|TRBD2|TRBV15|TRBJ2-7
TGTGCCACCAGCTCTCGGACTAGCGGGGGCCCCCTCTACTTC
CATSSRTSGGPLYF
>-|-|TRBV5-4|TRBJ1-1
TGTGCCAGCAGCTCCGGGACACTGAACACTGAAGCTTTCTTT
CASSSGTLNTEAFF
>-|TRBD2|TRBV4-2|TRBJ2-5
TGTGCCAGCAGCCAAGGTACTAGCGGGAGCGGAGAGACCCAGTACTTC
CASSQGTSGSGETQYF
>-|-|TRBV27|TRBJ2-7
TGTGCCAGCAGTTTGACTATCTCCTACGAGCAGTACTTC
CASSLTISYEQYF
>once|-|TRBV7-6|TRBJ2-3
TGTGCCAGCAGCTTGCTACCGGGACATCGAGCAGATACGCAGTATTTT
CASSLLPGHRADTQYF
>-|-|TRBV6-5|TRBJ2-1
TGTGCCAGCAGGAGAGGGGGATTGGATGAGCAGTTCTTC
CASRRGGLDEQFF
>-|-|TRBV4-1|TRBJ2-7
TGCGCCAGCAGCCAAATCCTCTCGTCGTACGAGCAGTACTTC
CASSQILSSYEQYF
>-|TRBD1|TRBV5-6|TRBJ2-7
TGTGCCAGTAGGACAGGGGGGTGGAACGAGCAGTACTTC
CASRTGGWNEQYF
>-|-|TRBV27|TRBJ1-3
TGTGCCAGCAGTTTATGGGGCAGCTCTGGAAACACCATATATTTT
CASSLWGSSGNTIYF
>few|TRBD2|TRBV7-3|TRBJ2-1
TGTGCCAGCAGCTCGACTAGCTTCGATGAGCAGTTCTTC
CASSSTSFDEQFF
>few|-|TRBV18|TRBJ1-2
TGTGCCAGCTCACCACAATCCGGGACACCAGCCTCCAATGGCTACACCTTC
CASSPQSGTPASNGYTF
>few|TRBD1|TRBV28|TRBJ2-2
TGTGCCAGCCTATCAGGGGGCGAGGGGACCGGGGAGCTGTTTTTT
CASLSGGEGTGELFF
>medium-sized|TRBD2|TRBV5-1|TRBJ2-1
TGCGCCAGCAGCTGGGGACTAGGCTCCTACAATGAGCAGTTCTTC
CASSWGLGSYNEQFF
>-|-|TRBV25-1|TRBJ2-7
TGTGCCAGCAGTGAGGGACTCTTCTCCTACGAGCAGTACTTC
CASSEGLFSYEQYF
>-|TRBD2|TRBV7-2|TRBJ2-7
TGTGCCAGCAGCTCTACTAGCGCGGACCACTACGAGCAGTACTTC
CASSSTSADHYEQYF
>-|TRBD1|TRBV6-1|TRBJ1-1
TGTGCCAGCAGTGAACCAGGGACAGGGACCTTTGAAGCTTTCTTT
CASSEPGTGTFEAFF
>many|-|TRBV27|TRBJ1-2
TGTGCCAGCAGTTTATACTATTCACGACAGATCTATGGCTACACCTTC
CASSLYYSRQIYGYTF
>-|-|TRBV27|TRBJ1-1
TGTGCCAGCAGCCCTACGCGCGGGACCGACCTGAGGGGCACTGAAGCTTTCTTT
CASSPTRGTDLRGTEAFF
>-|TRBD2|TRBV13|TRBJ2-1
TGTGCCAGCAGCAGAATTAGCGGGACGAACAATGAGCAGTTCTTC
CASSRISGTNNEQFF
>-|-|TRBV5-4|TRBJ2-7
TGTGCCAGCAGTTCAATCTACGAGCAGTACTTC
CASSSIYEQYF
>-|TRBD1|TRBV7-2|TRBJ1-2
TGTGCCAGCAGCGGTGGGACAGGGGGTAACTATGGCTACACCTTC
CASSGGTGGNYGYTF
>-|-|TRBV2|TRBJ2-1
TGTGCCAGCAGTGATTCTGCGTCCTACAATGAGCAGTTCTTC
CASSDSASYNEQFF
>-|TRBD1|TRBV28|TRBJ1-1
TGTGCCAGCAGTAGTAGGACAGGGGTCGACACTGAAGCTTTCTTT
CASSSRTGVDTEAFF
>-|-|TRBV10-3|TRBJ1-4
TGTGCCACCACGACTGACGGTGCAACTAATGAAAAACTGTTTTTT
CATTTDGATNEKLFF
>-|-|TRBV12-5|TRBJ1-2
TGTGCTAGTGGCCCCCCGGGAGGCGGCGGCTACACCTTC
CASGPPGGGGYTF
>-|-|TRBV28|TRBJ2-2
TGTGCCAGCAAACCCGGGGGCACCGGGGAGCTGTTTTTT
CASKPGGTGELFF
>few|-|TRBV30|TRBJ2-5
TGTGCCTGGAGCGTTCTTCATGGGCGTGGGGAGACCCAGTACTTC
CAWSVLHGRGETQYF
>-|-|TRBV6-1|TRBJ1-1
TGTGCCAGCATTCCGGTGTACACTGAAGCTTTCTTT
CASIPVYTEAFF
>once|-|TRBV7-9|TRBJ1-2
TGTGCCAGCAGCCAAGTTGGGGAGGCGAGGTTGGACTATGGCTACACCTTC
CASSQVGEARLDYGYTF
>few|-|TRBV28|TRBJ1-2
TGTGCCAGCAGTTCATCGACAGGCTACACCTTC
CASSSSTGYTF
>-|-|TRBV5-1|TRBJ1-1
TGCGCCAGCAGCTTGTCGGAGTACTTGAACACTGAAGCTTTCTTT
CASSLSEYLNTEAFF
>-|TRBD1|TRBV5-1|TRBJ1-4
TGCGCCAGCAGCTTGACAGACAGGGGGCGCGGGGAAAAACTGTTTTTT
CASSLTDRGRGEKLFF
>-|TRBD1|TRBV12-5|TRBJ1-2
TGTGCTAGTGGTTTGGTACCCGGGACAGGGACTAACTATGGCTACACCTTC
CASGLVPGTGTNYGYTF
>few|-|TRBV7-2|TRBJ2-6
TGTGCCAGCAGCTTAATATCCGGGGCCAACGTCCTGACTTTC
CASSLISGANVLTF
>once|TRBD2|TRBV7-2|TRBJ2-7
TGTGCCAGCGTGACTAGCGGGAGTTCCCGCTACGAGCAGTACTTC
CASVTSGSSRYEQYF